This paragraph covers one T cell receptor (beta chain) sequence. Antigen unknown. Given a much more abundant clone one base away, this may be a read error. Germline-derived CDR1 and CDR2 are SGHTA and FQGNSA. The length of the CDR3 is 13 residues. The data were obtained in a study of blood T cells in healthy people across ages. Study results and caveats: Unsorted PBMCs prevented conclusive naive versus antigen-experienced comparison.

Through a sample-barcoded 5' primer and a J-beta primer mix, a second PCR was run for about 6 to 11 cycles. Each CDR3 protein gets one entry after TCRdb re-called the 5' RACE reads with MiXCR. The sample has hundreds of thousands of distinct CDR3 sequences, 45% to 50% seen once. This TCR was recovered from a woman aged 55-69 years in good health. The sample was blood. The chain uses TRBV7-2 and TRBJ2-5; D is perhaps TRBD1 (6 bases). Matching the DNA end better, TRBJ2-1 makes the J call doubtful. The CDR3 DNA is TGTGCCAGCGAACACAGGGACCAAGAGACCCAGTTCTTC. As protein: CASEHRDQETQFF.